The table lists the clone carrying this T cell receptor beta chain with a few counts. Its antigen is unidentified. Isolated RNA was reverse transcribed in full, so expressed TCRB transcripts were sequenced. The assay was immunoSEQ multiplex PCR, and TCRdb's table has in-frame clones only and misses some. This sample has roughly 300,000 clones; around 8.5% occur once, and the top ten carry around 1%. This sample is drawn from a study of beta chain features in type 1 diabetes. General study findings and limits: Among all four CD4+ subsets, Type 1 diabetes patients had TCRB CDR3s that were moderately but significantly shorter. Short templates might get an advantage during PCR, and this would be equal in patients and controls.

The origin of this receptor is a man aged 25 to 45 with type 1 diabetes. Specimen: central memory CD4+ T cells from blood.

As DNA, the CDR3 is TGTGCCAGCAGTTACCAACCCGGGACAGGGAAGGCTGAAGCTTTCTTT. Translation gives CASSYQPGTGKAEAFF. The chain employs TRBV27 and TRBJ1-1, with 9 bases fitting TRBD1. Looked up from germline, CDR1 is MNHEY and CDR2 is SMNVEV (reference sequence). This CDR3 region has 16 residues. Germline trimming cut 4 bases from V and 6 bases from J; bases unmatched to any gene: 12.